A selection of T cell receptor beta chains follows, all from one sample in a study of OX40 agonist ivuxolimab in advanced cancers. Generated by immunoSEQ multiplex PCR, the TCRdb table keeps only in-frame clones and is missing some. The sample records more than 55,000 clones, 75% to 85% being singletons. The sequencing here drew on CD4+ or CD8+ T cells sorted from blood, taken in a trial of the OX40 agonist ivuxolimab. The receptors stem from an adult with an advanced solid tumor such as melanoma, head and neck, liver or kidney cancer. CDR3s include the opening cysteine and the closing phenylalanine or tryptophan. D genes are given only for firm matches. A clone size is listed for some rows: how often the clone was seen (once, few, many), or a class if it is expanded.

CDR3 DNA | CDR3 protein | D gene | J gene | V gene | clone size
TGTGCCAGCAGCCCTAGCGGGGTTCCCTCCTACGAGCAGTACTTC | CASSPSGVPSYEQYF | TRBD2 | TRBJ2-7 | TRBV9 | few
TGTGCCAGCAGCTTTAATCCTTCCTACGAGCAGTACTTC | CASSFNPSYEQYF | . | TRBJ2-7 | TRBV7-6 | .
TGTGCCAGCAGCGCAAAACAGGGGGCATCTACTTCTGGGGCCAACGTCCTGACTTTC | CASSAKQGASTSGANVLTF | TRBD1 | TRBJ2-6 | TRBV9 | .
TGTGCCAGCAGCCTAGCGGGAGAGGGTAACATTCAGTACTTC | CASSLAGEGNIQYF | TRBD2 | TRBJ2-4 | TRBV7-8 | .
TGTGCCAGCAGTCCCCTACTAGCAGGTAACGAGCAGTACTTC | CASSPLLAGNEQYF | . | TRBJ2-7 | TRBV27 | .
TGTGCCAGCAGGTACCGCCGGGACAGTTACACTGAAGCTTTCTTT | CASRYRRDSYTEAFF | TRBD1 | TRBJ1-1 | TRBV7-2 | .
TGTGCCAGCAGGGACCAGTTGGCCACCGGGGAGCTGTTTTTT | CASRDQLATGELFF | . | TRBJ2-2 | TRBV9 | few
TGTGCCTGGAGCCCGGGGGTTGCGATAGGCGGCGAAGAGACCCAGTACTTC | CAWSPGVAIGGEETQYF | . | TRBJ2-5 | TRBV30 | .
TGTGCCAGCAGTCTCCCGGGACAGTACTATGGCTACACCTTC | CASSLPGQYYGYTF | TRBD1 | TRBJ1-2 | TRBV6-6 | .
TGCGCCAGCAGCTTGGATGGGGGGCGCACCTTCGCTGGGGCCAACGTCCTGACTTTC | CASSLDGGRTFAGANVLTF | . | TRBJ2-6 | TRBV5-1 | .
TGTGCCAGCAGTCGGATCGGTCCTCGCAATGAGCAGTTCTTC | CASSRIGPRNEQFF | . | TRBJ2-1 | TRBV6-5 | .
TGTGCCAGCAGTTGCGAAGGGCCTCTATGCACAGATACGCAGTATTTT | CASSCEGPLCTDTQYF | . | TRBJ2-3 | TRBV28 | .
TGTGCCAGTAGTATCGATAGATTGAACACTGAAGCTTTCTTT | CASSIDRLNTEAFF | . | TRBJ1-1 | TRBV19 | .
TGCAGCGTTGAAGTCCGACAGTACCGAGGAGTAGCTTTCTTT | CSVEVRQYRGVAFF | . | TRBJ1-1 | TRBV29-1 | .
TGTGCCAGCTCACCACGCTCGGACAGGCCCGAGCAGTTCTTC | CASSPRSDRPEQFF | TRBD1 | TRBJ2-1 | TRBV18 | .
TGTGCCAGCAGCCGCCCGGCTAGCGGGAGAAACACAGATACGCAGTATTTT | CASSRPASGRNTDTQYF | TRBD2 | TRBJ2-3 | TRBV11-2 | .
TGTGCCAGCCGCGTCGGGGGCGCATATTTAGTAGATACGCAGTATTTT | CASRVGGAYLVDTQYF | . | TRBJ2-3 | TRBV28 | .
TGTGCCAGCAGCGTAGGGAGCGGGGGGGCCGATGAGCAGTTCTTC | CASSVGSGGADEQFF | TRBD2 | TRBJ2-1 | TRBV9 | medium-sized
TGCGCCAGCAGCCAAACGGCAGGGGGCATGGCAACTAATGAAAAACTGTTTTTT | CASSQTAGGMATNEKLFF | TRBD1 | TRBJ1-4 | TRBV4-3 | .
TGCGCCAGCAGAATCCGGGTGAGAGACACCGGGGAGCTGTTTTTT | CASRIRVRDTGELFF | . | TRBJ2-2 | TRBV5-1 | .
TGTGCCAGCAGCTCTAGCCAAACAGGGGGCTACGAGCAGTACTTC | CASSSSQTGGYEQYF | TRBD1 | TRBJ2-7 | TRBV5-6 | .
TGTGCCAGCAGTTTGGAACTGCAGGGGCGAGCCTACGAGCAGTACTTC | CASSLELQGRAYEQYF | . | TRBJ2-7 | TRBV28 | few